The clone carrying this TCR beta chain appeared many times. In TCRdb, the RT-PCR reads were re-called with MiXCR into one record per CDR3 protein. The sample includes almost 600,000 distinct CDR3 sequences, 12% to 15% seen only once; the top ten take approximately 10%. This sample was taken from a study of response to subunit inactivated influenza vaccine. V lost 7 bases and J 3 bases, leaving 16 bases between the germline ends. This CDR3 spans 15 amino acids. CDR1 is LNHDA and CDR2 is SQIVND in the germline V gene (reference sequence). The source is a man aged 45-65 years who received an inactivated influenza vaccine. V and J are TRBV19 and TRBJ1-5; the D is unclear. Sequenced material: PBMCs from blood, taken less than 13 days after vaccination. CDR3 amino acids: CASTKSWGSNQPQHF. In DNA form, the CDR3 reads TGTGCCAGTACCAAATCCTGGGGATCCAATCAGCCCCAGCATTTT.